This entry lists 25 T cell receptor beta chains sequenced from one sample in a study of siplizumab effects on memory and regulatory T cells. The table came from immunoSEQ multiplex PCR; TCRdb's copy has only in-frame clones and leaves some out. The sample lists over 70,000 clones, approximately 95% occurring once. Material: CD8+ T cells sorted from blood. These receptors were collected from a human donor in good health.

J is TRBJ2-7 and V is TRBV2; D not resolved. Trimming shortened V by 7 bases and J by 4 bases, and 5 bases separated the two germline ends. The CDR3 runs 10 residues. Germline V lookup: CDR1 SNHLY, CDR2 FYNNEI. The CDR3 here is CASKLYEQYF. CDR3 sequence (DNA): TGTGCCAGCAAACTTTACGAGCAGTACTTC.

This chain connects TRBV7-9 to TRBJ2-5, with 8 bases that match TRBD1. Per the germline V gene, CDR1 is SEHNR and CDR2 is FQNEAQ (reference sequence). V shed 6 bases and J 5 bases; nucleotides not matched to a gene: 11. The CDR3 is 15 residues long. The CDR3 DNA follows: TGTGCCAGCAGTAAAAATCAGGGGGCAGGGGAGACCCAGTACTTC. Translating it yields CASSKNQGAGETQYF.

The chain combines TRBV30 with TRBJ2-7; 7 bases line up with TRBD2. With 0 bases clipped from V and 7 bases from J, the junction kept 12 bases outside the gene matches. The CDR3 sequence is 15 residues long. Germline assignment: CDR1 GTSNPN and CDR2 SVGIG (reference sequence). This CDR3 reads CAWSVFREAEGEQYF. In DNA, the CDR3 is TGTGCCTGGAGTGTATTCCGGGAGGCCGAGGGTGAGCAGTACTTC.

Concerning this clone itself: One junction end disagrees with the germline gene, perhaps due to a read error. V gene TRBV6-1 combines with J gene TRBJ1-1; 7 nucleotides match TRBD1. CDR1 MNHNS and CDR2 SASEGT come from the germline V gene. The length of the CDR3 is 14 residues. The CDR3 protein is CASREGGAITEAFF. The CDR3 DNA sequence: TGTGCCAGCAGAGAAGGGGGCGCGATTACTGAAGCTTTCTTT.

The V gene is TRBV2, the J gene TRBJ2-5, with D possibly matching TRBD2 (6 bases). The CDR3 runs 15 residues. V lost 4 bases and J lost 2, with 14 bases in between. Germline CDR1 and CDR2: SNHLY and FYNNEI. DNA for the CDR3: TGTGCCAGCAGTGGATTCTCCCGGGAGCAAGAGACCCAGTACTTC. This encodes CASSGFSREQETQYF.

This clone was seen once. This sequence joins TRBV18 and TRBJ2-7; 8 nucleotides align to TRBD1. The germline V gene has CDR1 KGHSH and CDR2 LQKENI. The ends lost 1 base at V and 0 bases at J; junction bases unmatched: 2. The CDR3 extends over 15 amino acids. In DNA, the CDR3 is TGTGCCAGCTCACCACTGACAGGGGCCTCCTACGAGCAGTACTTC. Its protein product is CASSPLTGASYEQYF.

This clone is a singleton in its sample. The chain couples TRBV10-3 to TRBJ1-1; D is unclear. CDR3 length equals 13 residues. In germline, CDR1 is ENHRY, CDR2 SYGVKD. V was pared by 3 bases and J by 5 bases, with 10 bases between. The chain's CDR3 is CAISDVGWTEAFF. DNA for the CDR3: TGTGCCATCAGTGACGTGGGCTGGACTGAAGCTTTCTTT.

The chain couples TRBV7-9 to TRBJ2-5; tentative D call: TRBD2 (5 bases). The V end was cut by 5 bases, the J end by 5 bases, with 12 bases between. From germline, CDR1 is SEHNR and CDR2 FQNEAQ (reference sequence). The CDR3 is 13 amino acids. CDR3 in DNA: TGTGCCAGCAGCCCGACTGAGGGTGAGACCCAGTACTTC. Its translation: CASSPTEGETQYF.

V usage is TRBV19 and J usage is TRBJ2-7, with D perhaps matching TRBD1 or TRBD2 (5 bases each). The V end was cut by 7 bases, the J end by 2 bases, with 21 bases between. Germline V gene data show CDR1 as LNHDA and CDR2 as SQIVND (reference sequence). This CDR3 is built from 16 residues. The CDR3 DNA is TGTGCCAGTACCAACCTCGGCCGGGACGGACCCTACGAGCAGTACTTC. As protein: CASTNLGRDGPYEQYF. Combining the CDR3 with reference TRBV19 and TRBJ2-7 gives the whole variable domain DGGITQSPKYLFRKEGQNVTLSCEQNLNHDAMYWYRQDPGQGLRLIYYSQIVNDFQKGDIAEGYSVSREKKESFPLTVTSAQKNPTAFYLCASTNLGRDGPYEQYFGPGTRLTVT.

V gene TRBV6-1 combines with J gene TRBJ1-1, with D unresolved. The germline V gene encodes CDR1 MNHNS and CDR2 SASEGT. V lost 3 bases to trimming and J lost 1 base, with 6 bases between them. There are 13 residues in the CDR3. The CDR3 sequence: CASSDSGNTEAFF. In nucleotides, the CDR3 is TGTGCCAGCAGTGATTCAGGGAACACTGAAGCTTTCTTT.

The chain has TRBV27 and TRBJ2-7; TRBD1 aligns across 7 bases. This CDR3 is 16 amino acids long. Germline assignment: CDR1 MNHEY and CDR2 SMNVEV (reference sequence). V dropped 2 bases and J dropped 2; count of bases not matched to a gene: 9. The CDR3: CASSLQSPDRAYEQYF. CDR3 coding DNA: TGTGCCAGCAGTTTACAATCCCCCGACAGGGCCTACGAGCAGTACTTC.

A single count supports this clone. The gene calls are TRBV4-2 and TRBJ2-5, with 10 bases fitting TRBD2. Losses at the gene ends were 4 bases for V and 5 bases for J; bases not matched to a gene: 16. The germline gives CDR1 LGHNA, CDR2 YNFKEQ. The CDR3 is made up of 18 amino acids. The CDR3, as DNA: TGTGCCAGCAGCCTTAGCGGGGGGCCTAAAACATTCGGTGAGACCCAGTACTTC. Amino acids: CASSLSGGPKTFGETQYF.

The V and J genes are TRBV7-9 and TRBJ2-5, with TRBD1 identical over 9 bases. The germline V gene encodes CDR1 SEHNR and CDR2 FQNEAQ (reference sequence). The junction had 6 bases not matched to a gene; V was cut back by 5 bases and J by 5 bases. This CDR3 has 14 amino acids. The CDR3 DNA reads as TGTGCCAGCAGCAGGGACAGGGAGTTTGAGACCCAGTACTTC. Translating it yields CASSRDREFETQYF.

The chain is built from TRBV6-5 and TRBJ2-3; D is uncertain. This CDR3 region has 15 residues. The germline CDR1 and CDR2 sequences are MNHEY and SVGAGI. V was shortened by 7 bases and J by 5 bases, with 19 bases between the two germline ends. In DNA form, the CDR3 reads TGTGCCAGCACCAACAGTCTTTTCTTAGGAGATACGCAGTATTTT. Translation gives CASTNSLFLGDTQYF.

CDR3 sequence reads: CASSPSGRYDEQYF. For the CDR3, the DNA is TGTGCCAGCAGTCCTAGCGGGAGGTACGACGAGCAGTACTTC. The rearrangement joins TRBV27 to TRBJ2-7; TRBD2 agrees at 11 bases. V lost 5 bases to trimming and J lost 5 bases; unmatched junction nucleotides: 5. CDR1 MNHEY and CDR2 SMNVEV come from the germline V gene (reference sequence). CDR3 size: 14 residues.

The chain has TRBV5-6 and TRBJ2-7, with 7 bases identical to TRBD2. Trimming cost V 4 bases and J 4 bases; bases outside gene matches: 14. Germline values: CDR1 SGHDT, CDR2 YYEEEE. The CDR3 covers 16 residues. The CDR3 spells CASSPARRDYYYEQYF. Written as DNA, the CDR3 is TGTGCCAGCAGCCCCGCAAGACGGGACTATTATTACGAGCAGTACTTC.

The chain employs TRBV7-8 and TRBJ1-2; weak D call: TRBD1 (5 bases). The V end lost 3 bases, the J end lost 8 bases, and 19 bases lay between the germline ends. This CDR3 spans 15 amino acids. Germline values: CDR1 SGHVS, CDR2 FQNEAQ. In DNA form, the CDR3 reads TGTGCCAGCAGCTTCAGTGGGGGGGTATCGGGCGGCTACACCTTC. Translation: CASSFSGGVSGGYTF. The variable domain in full, with the rest retrieved from reference TRBV7-8 and TRBJ1-2, is GAGVSQSPRYKVAKRGQDVALRCDPISGHVSLFWYQQALGQGPEFLTYFQNEAQLDKSGLPSDRFFAERPEGSVSTLKIQRTQQEDSAVYLCASSFSGGVSGGYTFGSGTRLTVV.

The V and J genes are TRBV5-4 and TRBJ2-5; D remains ambiguous. Germline assignment: CDR1 SGHNT and CDR2 YYREEE (reference sequence). V was trimmed by 4 bases and J by 2 bases, leaving 9 bases between them. This CDR3 comprises 13 residues. CDR3 loop: CASSAVPQETQYF. The CDR3 bases are TGTGCCAGCAGCGCGGTTCCTCAAGAGACCCAGTACTTC.

V is TRBV28 and J is TRBJ1-5; perhaps TRBD1 as D (5 bases). Trimming removed 2 bases from V and 2 bases from J, with 16 bases in between. The length of the CDR3 is 17 residues. The germline V gene has CDR1 MDHEN and CDR2 SYDVKM. The CDR3 reads CASSLSPRGAGNQPQHF. CDR3 DNA sequence: TGTGCCAGCAGTTTAAGCCCTAGGGGCGCCGGCAATCAGCCCCAGCATTTT.

J is TRBJ2-3 and V is TRBV5-1; 7 bases are shared with TRBD1. This CDR3 region has 15 residues. The V gene end was trimmed by 2 bases and the J gene end by 3 bases; junction bases not matched to a gene: 6. Germline CDR1 and CDR2: SGHRS and YFSETQ. In DNA form, the CDR3 reads TGCGCCAGCAGCTTAAGACAGGGCGAGACAGATACGCAGTATTTT. The encoded protein is CASSLRQGETDTQYF.

The chain carries TRBV4-1 and TRBJ2-7; D is uncertain. V lost 0 bases and J 3 bases, leaving 15 bases between the germline ends. Germline CDR1 MGHRA, CDR2 YSYEKL. This CDR3 contains 16 residues. The CDR3 DNA sequence: TGCGCCAGCAGCCAAGATTCCAGAGAACTTGGCTACGAGCAGTACTTC. Translating gives CASSQDSRELGYEQYF.

The sample holds one count of this clone. The CDR3 DNA reads TGCGCCAGCAGCCAAGATTTTGAACTAGCGGGATACAATGAGCAGTTCTTC. Protein product: CASSQDFELAGYNEQFF. This chain connects TRBV4-1 to TRBJ2-1; TRBD2 matches 10 bases. In germline, CDR1 is MGHRA, CDR2 YSYEKL. V lost 0 bases, J lost 4 bases, and 6 bases stayed unmatched. The CDR3 loop spans 17 amino acids.

The chain combines TRBV27 with TRBJ2-5; 9 bases map to TRBD2. Looked up from germline, CDR1 is MNHEY and CDR2 is SMNVEV (reference sequence). The CDR3 has 15 amino acids. Germline trimming cut 0 bases from V and 4 bases from J; bases unmatched to any gene: 3. CDR3 coding DNA: TGTGCCAGCAGTTTATCACCACTAGCGGGAGAGACCCAGTACTTC. Amino acid sequence: CASSLSPLAGETQYF.

The rearrangement links TRBV2 to TRBJ2-7; 8 positions match TRBD1. Germline CDR1 and CDR2: SNHLY and FYNNEI. With V trimmed by 6 bases and J by 5 bases, 12 bases remained unmatched. This CDR3 is built from 15 residues. The CDR3 nucleotides are TGTGCCAGCAGACTAGGACAGGGTAGCCCCCACGAGCAGTACTTC. Residues: CASRLGQGSPHEQYF.

The chain employs TRBV18 and TRBJ1-5, with TRBD1 as a possible D gene (6 bases). Looked up from germline, CDR1 is KGHSH and CDR2 is LQKENI. Trimming cost V 3 bases and J 2 bases, with 8 bases left between them. CDR3 size: 14 residues. The CDR3 nucleotides read TGTGCCAGCTCACCTCCAGGGGGCAATCAGCCCCAGCATTTT. Amino acid sequence: CASSPPGGNQPQHF.